These 18 T cell receptor beta chains were all obtained from the same sample, sequenced in a study of neurological immune-mediated disorders. Via MiXCR, TCRdb re-called the 5' RACE reads, giving one row per CDR3 protein. Of 75,000 to 95,000 distinct CDR3 sequences listed, 15% to 20% are singletons. The sample was PBMCs. All receptors come from a woman aged 40-49 years in good health.

This clonotype was detected ten times or more. V is TRBV12-3 or TRBV12-4 and J is TRBJ1-5; D may be TRBD1 (5 bases). Trimming removed 6 bases at V and 3 bases at J, with 12 bases between. There are 14 residues in the CDR3. As DNA, the CDR3 is TGTGCCAGCAGCCCGGGACGGTTCAATCAGCCCCAGCATTTT. As protein: CASSPGRFNQPQHF.

A few counts support this clonotype. This sequence joins TRBV28 and TRBJ2-1; 8 bases map to TRBD1. Germline CDR1 MDHEN, CDR2 SYDVKM. Trimming took 3 bases from V and 14 from J; bases not matched to a gene: 9. The CDR3 runs to 13 residues. The CDR3 spells CASSFSDRVSEFF. As DNA, the CDR3 is TGTGCCAGCAGTTTCTCGGACAGGGTTTCTGAGTTCTTC. Complete variable domain (other parts from reference TRBV28 and TRBJ2-1): DVKVTQSSRYLVKRTGEKVFLECVQDMDHENMFWYRQDPGLGLRLIYFSYDVKMKEKGDIPEGYSVSREKKERFSLILESASTNQTSMYLCASSFSDRVSEFFGPGTRLTVL.

This clonotype was counted many times. This rearrangement joins TRBV12-3 or TRBV12-4 to TRBJ1-1, with 10 bases matching TRBD1. J was trimmed by 1 base and V by 1 base; bases with no gene match: 3. The CDR3 has 16 amino acids. Written as DNA, the CDR3 is TGTGCCAGCAGTTTAGGGACAGGGGGTCCGAACACTGAAGCTTTCTTT. It specifies CASSLGTGGPNTEAFF.

Many counts were recorded for this clonotype. One end of the junction does not line up with germline, which may come from a read error. V is TRBV6-5 and J is TRBJ1-2, with TRBD1 identical over 7 bases. Germline-derived CDR1 and CDR2 are MNHEY and SVGAGI. The CDR3 extends over 13 amino acids. CDR3 residues: CASSYSYSRDSHF. In nucleotides, the CDR3 is TGTGCCAGCAGTTACTCCTATTCCCGGGACAGCCACTTC.

At least ten counts were recorded for this clonotype. The rearrangement joins TRBV20-1 to TRBJ2-3, with 9 bases fitting TRBD2. Trimming removed 0 bases from V and 3 bases from J; junction bases left unmatched: 4. Germline CDR1 is DFQATT and CDR2 is SNEGSKA (reference sequence). This CDR3 has 15 residues. The CDR3 loop is CSAREVAGATDTQYF. The CDR3 nucleotides read TGCAGTGCTAGAGAGGTAGCGGGGGCGACAGATACGCAGTATTTT.

Comments on this clonotype: This may come from a read error, since a much larger clone is one base off. The chain carries TRBV9 and TRBJ1-5; perhaps TRBD1 as D (6 bases). The CDR3 has 17 amino acids. V was cut by 0 bases and J by 3 bases, with 16 bases left in between. In germline, CDR1 is SGDLS, CDR2 YYNGEE. The CDR3 DNA is TGTGCCAGCAGCGTAGTTTCACAGGGCTTAATCAATCAGCCCCAGCATTTT. Translating it yields CASSVVSQGLINQPQHF.

This rearrangement joins TRBV12-3 or TRBV12-4 to TRBJ2-2; no clear D. CDR3 length: 15 residues. With 8 bases removed from V and 6 bases from J, the gap between germline ends came to 19 bases. CDR3 region: CASASYELTAGELFF. The CDR3 bases are TGTGCCAGCGCCTCTTATGAGCTGACGGCCGGGGAGCTGTTTTTT.

At least ten counts were recorded for this clonotype. The chain carries TRBV5-1 and TRBJ2-1, with 9 nucleotides matching TRBD2. V lost 0 bases and J lost 7; bases outside the gene matches: 5. CDR1 and CDR2 (germline): SGHRS, YFSETQ. This CDR3 region has 15 residues. The CDR3 coding sequence is TGCGCCAGCAGCTTGGAGCGGGGGGCGGGGAATGAGCAGTTCTTC. Protein product: CASSLERGAGNEQFF. Complete variable domain (other parts from reference TRBV5-1 and TRBJ2-1): KAGVTQTPRYLIKTRGQQVTLSCSPISGHRSVSWYQQTPGQGLQFLFEYFSETQRNKGNFPGRFSGRQFSNSRSEMNVSTLELGDSALYLCASSLERGAGNEQFFGPGTRLTVL.

This clonotype came up a few times. The gene calls are TRBV7-9 and TRBJ2-7; no reliable D call. Germline V gene sequence: CDR1 SEHNR, CDR2 FQNEAQ (reference sequence). The CDR3 runs 12 residues. Trimming left V 5 bases short and J 5 bases short, with 10 bases between. Here the CDR3 reads CASSRQRDEQYF. The CDR3 DNA follows: TGTGCCAGCAGCCGACAACGGGACGAGCAGTACTTC.

This clonotype came up many times. The chain links TRBV9 to TRBJ2-5, with 12 bases fitting TRBD1. The CDR3 consists of 15 residues. J was trimmed by 4 bases and V by 0 bases; bases with no gene match: 1. From germline, CDR1 is SGDLS and CDR2 YYNGEE. In DNA form, the CDR3 reads TGTGCCAGCAGCGTAGGGGACAGGGGGCGAGAGACCCAGTACTTC. Its protein product is CASSVGDRGRETQYF.

Ten or more counts support this clonotype. This rearrangement joins TRBV12-3 or TRBV12-4 to TRBJ2-7; perhaps D is TRBD1 or TRBD2 (5 bases each). Deletions cut 3 bases from V and 5 bases from J, with 8 bases between. The CDR3 length is 12 residues. The CDR3 is CASSFEGNEQYV. CDR3 bases: TGTGCCAGCAGTTTCGAGGGGAACGAGCAGTACGTC.

In its sample, this clonotype was seen a few times. J is TRBJ2-3 and V is TRBV3-1, with a possible D match to TRBD2 (5 bases). CDR3 length equals 16 residues. Trimming removed 0 bases at V and 0 bases at J, with 10 bases between. Germline CDR1 reads LGHDT; CDR2 reads YNNKEL (reference sequence). As DNA, the CDR3 is TGTGCCAGCAGCCAAGAAAGGCCGGGGAGCACAGATACGCAGTATTTT. It translates to CASSQERPGSTDTQYF.

This clonotype was detected many times. The V gene is TRBV7-9, the J gene TRBJ2-7, with no clear D. Germline CDR1 SEHNR, CDR2 FQNEAQ (reference sequence). CDR3 size: 14 residues. Trimming removed 1 base at V and 3 bases at J, with 10 bases between. CDR3 in DNA: TGTGCCAGCAGCTTAGAGGGCACTATCTACGAGCAGTACTTC. Translated: CASSLEGTIYEQYF.

The V gene is TRBV10-2, the J gene TRBJ1-6; D not resolved. This CDR3 has 14 residues. The ends were cut back, 6 bases at V and 2 bases at J, with 8 bases in the middle. Germline lookup yields CDR1 WSHSY and CDR2 SAAADI. This chain's CDR3 is CASSPLTYNSPLHF. DNA for the CDR3: TGCGCCAGCAGCCCGTTAACCTATAATTCACCCCTCCACTTT.

At least ten counts were recorded for this clonotype. This rearrangement joins TRBV20-1 to TRBJ2-3; TRBD2 matches 7 bases. Losses at the gene ends were 5 bases for V and 3 bases for J; bases not matched to a gene: 14. Looked up from germline, CDR1 is DFQATT and CDR2 is SNEGSKA (reference sequence). This CDR3 contains 16 residues. This CDR3 reads CSAGLVGGDRTDTQYF. As DNA, the CDR3 is TGCAGTGCTGGACTTGTGGGGGGGGATCGAACAGATACGCAGTATTTT.

This clonotype was seen ten or more times. The chain couples TRBV7-2 to TRBJ1-2; D gene uncertain. V gave up 5 bases and J gave up 5 bases, with 15 bases separating them. The CDR3 extends over 14 amino acids. Per the germline V gene, CDR1 is SGHTA and CDR2 is FQGNSA. The CDR3 DNA reads as TGTGCCAGCAGCCTCACGCCGGAGAATTATGGCTACACCTTC. Translation gives CASSLTPENYGYTF.

This clonotype appeared many times. This sequence joins TRBV20-1 and TRBJ1-5; the D gene is possibly TRBD1 (5 bases). The CDR3 has 13 amino acids. Trimming cost V 1 base and J 12 bases, with 16 bases left between them. CDR1 DFQATT and CDR2 SNEGSKA come from the germline V gene (reference sequence). The chain's CDR3 is CSARGPGGQGQHF. CDR3 DNA: TGCAGTGCTAGAGGCCCGGGCGGTCAGGGCCAGCATTTT.

This clonotype showed up many times. The V call is TRBV20-1, the J call TRBJ1-2, with D possibly being TRBD1 (5 bases). Germline values: CDR1 DFQATT, CDR2 SNEGSKA (reference sequence). This CDR3 has 12 residues. V gave up 1 base and J gave up 8 bases, with 11 bases separating them. CDR3 protein: CSARGAGNGYTF. CDR3 bases: TGCAGTGCTAGAGGGGCAGGGAACGGCTACACCTTC.